A single sample gave rise to the 6 T cell receptor beta chains below, sequenced in a study of blood T cells in healthy people across ages. The authors ran a second PCR of 7 to 11 cycles using a sample-barcoded 5' primer and a J-beta primer mix. Using its own MiXCR run on the 5' RACE reads, TCRdb lists one record per CDR3 protein. Seen here are 790,000 or so distinct CDR3 sequences, more than 55% observed once, and the top ten hold roughly 25%. The sequencing input was blood. These receptors all stem from a man aged 40-55 years in good health.

This rearrangement joins TRBV25-1 to TRBJ2-7; 11 bases match TRBD1. V gave up 4 bases and J gave up 2 bases; unmatched junction bases: 10. The length of the CDR3 is 17 residues. Germline V gene lookup returns CDR1 MGHDK and CDR2 SYGVNS. The CDR3 here is CASSVGSPGQGAYEQYF. The CDR3 DNA reads as TGTGCCAGCAGTGTAGGGTCACCGGGACAGGGGGCCTACGAGCAGTACTTC.

The chain uses TRBV5-1 and TRBJ2-2; no clear D gene. V lost 5 bases to trimming and J lost 5 bases, with 7 bases between them. The CDR3 has 12 amino acids. The V gene's germline CDR1 is SGHRS and CDR2 YFSETQ. The CDR3 bases are TGCGCCAGCAGACCGGAAACCGGGGAGCTGTTTTTT. Protein sequence: CASRPETGELFF. The variable domain in full, with the rest retrieved from reference TRBV5-1 and TRBJ2-2, is KAGVTQTPRYLIKTRGQQVTLSCSPISGHRSVSWYQQTPGQGLQFLFEYFSETQRNKGNFPGRFSGRQFSNSRSEMNVSTLELGDSALYLCASRPETGELFFGEGSRLTVL.

The chain recombines TRBV12-3 or TRBV12-4 with TRBJ2-2; TRBD1 matches 7 bases. With 5 bases clipped from V and 1 base from J, the junction kept 4 bases outside the gene matches. CDR3 length: 15 amino acids. The CDR3 protein is CASSTSGGNTGELFF. The CDR3 DNA is TGTGCCAGCAGTACCTCAGGGGGGAACACCGGGGAGCTGTTTTTT.

The chain joins TRBV9 to TRBJ2-1; 8 bases are shared with TRBD1. Germline V gene data show CDR1 as SGDLS and CDR2 as YYNGEE. The CDR3 runs to 16 residues. V was clipped by 0 bases and J by 3 bases; unmatched bases: 5. DNA of the CDR3: TGTGCCAGCAGCGTAGAGGCCAGGGGGCACTACAATGAGCAGTTCTTC. This codes for CASSVEARGHYNEQFF. The full variable domain, completed using reference TRBV9 and TRBJ2-1, is DSGVTQTPKHLITATGQRVTLRCSPRSGDLSVYWYQQSLDQGLQFLIQYYNGEERAKGNILERFSAQQFPDLHSELNLSSLELGDSALYFCASSVEARGHYNEQFFGPGTRLTVL.

The chain employs TRBV12-3 or TRBV12-4 and TRBJ1-5; D uncertain. Trimming cost V 6 bases and J 1 base, with 10 bases left between them. This CDR3 is built from 14 residues. The CDR3 sequence: CASRRGMSNQPQHF. CDR3 sequence (DNA): TGTGCCAGCAGGCGGGGTATGAGCAATCAGCCCCAGCATTTT.

V gene TRBV10-3 combines with J gene TRBJ1-2, with a weak D call TRBD1 (5 bases). Germline values: CDR1 ENHRY, CDR2 SYGVKD. Trimming took 6 bases from V and 7 from J, leaving 15 bases between them. This CDR3 is built from 13 residues. The CDR3 reads CAISWDRRFGYTF. The CDR3 coding sequence is TGTGCCATCAGCTGGGACCGCCGGTTTGGCTACACCTTC.